These 15 T cell receptor beta chains came from one sample sequenced in a study of T cells after yellow fever vaccination. Each CDR3 protein is one row after TCRdb ran MiXCR on the 5' RACE reads. The sample has about 510,000 distinct CDR3 sequences; about a fifth are singletons. Here the sequenced sample was PBMCs, taken less than 25 days after the first yellow fever vaccination. The receptors derive from a man aged 18 to 30 who received the YFV17D yellow fever vaccine.

This rearrangement joins TRBV6-5 to TRBJ2-6; D might be TRBD2 (5 bases). This CDR3 comprises 21 residues. The germline gives CDR1 MNHEY, CDR2 SVGAGI. Trimming took 3 bases from V and 1 from J, leaving 25 bases between them. CDR3 loop: CASSYLVRRVALRSGANVLTF. DNA for the CDR3: TGTGCCAGCAGTTATCTAGTTCGGCGGGTAGCCCTAAGGTCTGGGGCCAACGTCCTGACTTTC.

This clonotype was counted at least ten times. The V call is TRBV5-6, the J call TRBJ2-3; TRBD2 aligns across 8 bases. CDR3 length: 15 residues. The germline V gene has CDR1 SGHDT and CDR2 YYEEEE. Trimming at V came to 6 bases and at J to 2 bases, leaving 8 bases not matched to a gene. CDR3 residues: CASTKTSDFTDTQYF. The CDR3, as DNA: TGTGCCAGCACCAAGACTAGCGACTTCACAGATACGCAGTATTTT.

V is TRBV7-3 and J is TRBJ2-1; 8 nucleotides match TRBD1. This CDR3 has 17 amino acids. V gave up 2 bases and J gave up 6 bases; unmatched junction bases: 12. In germline, CDR1 is SGHTA, CDR2 FQGTGA. The CDR3 DNA reads as TGTGCCAGCAGCTTACTACCAAGGGCAACAGGGGGCAATGAGCAGTTCTTC. Its translation is CASSLLPRATGGNEQFF.

The chain has TRBV7-2 and TRBJ2-4, with 8 positions matching TRBD1. CDR1 and CDR2 from the germline V gene are SGHTA and FQGNSA. J was trimmed by 9 bases and V by 5 bases; bases with no gene match: 9. CDR3 length equals 14 residues. CDR3 sequence reads: CASSAAGQAGIQYF. The DNA of the CDR3 is TGTGCCAGCAGCGCTGCGGGACAGGCGGGCATTCAGTACTTC. Full variable domain (rest looked up from reference TRBV7-2 and TRBJ2-4): GAGVSQSPSNKVTEKGKDVELRCDPISGHTALYWYRQSLGQGLEFLIYFQGNSAPDKSGLPSDRFSAERTGGSVSTLTIQRTQQEDSAVYLCASSAAGQAGIQYFGAGTRLSVL.

This rearrangement joins TRBV5-1 to TRBJ2-1; TRBD2 might be the D (5 bases). This CDR3 has 17 residues. Germline V gene lookup returns CDR1 SGHRS and CDR2 YFSETQ. With 0 bases removed from V and 8 bases from J, the gap between germline ends came to 21 bases. CDR3 DNA: TGCGCCAGCAGCTTGGGTTCCTCCGGCCCGGGGAGCGATGAGCAGTTCTTC. It translates to CASSLGSSGPGSDEQFF.

This clonotype was picked up a small number of times. The chain uses TRBV6-2 or TRBV6-3 and TRBJ2-7, with 9 bases matching TRBD2. Germline V gene lookup returns CDR1 MNHEY and CDR2 SVGEGT. V shed 5 bases and J 4 bases; nucleotides not matched to a gene: 9. The CDR3 totals 15 residues. The CDR3 DNA reads TGTGCCAGCAGTCGAGGCGGGAGGGGATTATACGAGCAGTACTTC. Translating it yields CASSRGGRGLYEQYF.

This clonotype was counted between two and nine times. The chain combines TRBV5-4 with TRBJ2-6; D is perhaps TRBD1 (5 bases). Germline lookup yields CDR1 SGHNT and CDR2 YYREEE (reference sequence). Trimming removed 2 bases at V and 0 bases at J, with 15 bases between. CDR3 length: 18 residues. This CDR3 reads CASSLVTASNSGANVLTF. In DNA form, the CDR3 reads TGTGCCAGCAGCTTAGTGACAGCCTCTAACTCTGGGGCCAACGTCCTGACTTTC.

The chain couples TRBV12-3 or TRBV12-4 to TRBJ2-7, with unresolved D. V was clipped by 4 bases and J by 0 bases, with 7 bases between them. This CDR3 spans 13 amino acids. CDR3 nucleotide sequence: TGTGCCAGCAGTTCAAGGTTCTCCTACGAGCAGTACGTC. Translation gives CASSSRFSYEQYV.

The genes are TRBV11-2 and TRBJ2-1, with D uncertain. Germline CDR1 and CDR2: SGHAT and FQNNGV. V shed 0 bases and J shed 8 bases, with 11 bases lying between them. The CDR3 sequence is 14 residues long. The CDR3 region is CASSLDAPDYEQFF. The CDR3 nucleotides read TGTGCCAGCAGCTTAGATGCCCCAGACTATGAGCAGTTCTTC.

This clonotype was detected a few times. The chain recombines TRBV7-2 with TRBJ2-1; TRBD2 is a possible D gene (6 bases). This CDR3 has 17 residues. CDR1 and CDR2 (germline): SGHTA, FQGNSA. V lost 0 bases, J lost 5 bases, and 17 bases lay in between. CDR3 region: CASSLAGGWNDHNEQFF. The CDR3 DNA sequence: TGTGCCAGCAGCTTAGCGGGGGGTTGGAACGATCACAATGAGCAGTTCTTC.

This chain connects TRBV6-1 to TRBJ1-1, with 9 bases aligning to TRBD1. Germline values: CDR1 MNHNS, CDR2 SASEGT. The CDR3 loop spans 14 amino acids. The J segment lost 5 bases and the V segment lost 4 bases, leaving 5 bases of the junction unmatched. CDR3 sequence (DNA): TGTGCCAGCAGTGTTACAGGGGGCCGGACTGAAGCTTTCTTT. Its protein is CASSVTGGRTEAFF.

This clonotype was detected only a few times. The chain carries TRBV7-2 and TRBJ2-5; 8 positions agree with TRBD2. Germline CDR1 is SGHTA and CDR2 is FQGNSA. This CDR3 spans 13 amino acids. V lost 3 bases, J lost 4 bases, and 1 base stayed unmatched. The CDR3 here is CASSFREGETQYF. In DNA form, the CDR3 reads TGTGCCAGCAGCTTCCGGGAGGGAGAGACCCAGTACTTC.

The chain has TRBV5-1 and TRBJ2-2; no firm D call. The CDR3 consists of 16 residues. The V gene's germline CDR1 is SGHRS and CDR2 YFSETQ. Trimming removed 4 bases from V and 0 bases from J, with 13 bases in between. The CDR3 protein is CASSPFLRTNTGELFF. The CDR3 DNA reads as TGCGCCAGCAGCCCGTTCCTACGGACGAACACCGGGGAGCTGTTTTTT. Based on the CDR3 plus reference TRBV5-1 and TRBJ2-2, the full variable domain is KAGVTQTPRYLIKTRGQQVTLSCSPISGHRSVSWYQQTPGQGLQFLFEYFSETQRNKGNFPGRFSGRQFSNSRSEMNVSTLELGDSALYLCASSPFLRTNTGELFFGEGSRLTVL.

This clonotype was picked up a small number of times. This chain connects TRBV7-6 to TRBJ2-3; D is uncertain. Trimming took off 3 bases at V and 6 bases at J, with 13 bases between the two ends. This CDR3 spans 14 amino acids. From germline, CDR1 is SGHVS and CDR2 FNYEAQ. The CDR3 spells CASSFGSTSDTQYF. DNA of the CDR3: TGTGCCAGCAGCTTCGGCAGCACAAGTGATACGCAGTATTTT.

At least ten counts were recorded for this clonotype. This chain connects TRBV12-3 or TRBV12-4 to TRBJ2-1; 9 positions match TRBD2. V dropped 5 bases and J dropped 0; count of bases not matched to a gene: 8. CDR3 length: 17 residues. The CDR3 here is CASSPGTSRSSYNEQFF. CDR3 DNA sequence: TGTGCCAGCAGTCCAGGGACTAGCCGTAGCTCCTACAATGAGCAGTTCTTC.